These 21 T cell receptor beta chains share one sample of origin, sequenced in a study of T cells in women clearing cervical HPV infection. Data came from immunoSEQ multiplex PCR; TCRdb stores just in-frame clones and leaves some out. Its listing shows around 39,000 clones. Sequencing was performed on blood buffy coat. Receptors were obtained from a woman aged 18-70 years with a cervical HPV16 infection that either progressed to CIN3+ or cleared (not recorded which).

Its frequency marks this clone as medium-sized. The DNA ends 3 residues before the CDR3 does, and the rest of the CDR3 is filled in from the germline J gene. This chain connects TRBV7-9 to TRBJ2-4; D is ambiguous. CDR3 size: 15 residues. Between the trimmed V and J ends, which lost 1 base and 4 bases, there was a span of 11 bases. CDR1 and CDR2 from the germline V gene are SEHNR and FQNEAQ (reference sequence). The sequenced part of the CDR3 DNA is TGTGCCAGCAGCTTAGAAGGCGGCCAAAAAAACATT. Translating gives CASSLEGGQKNI. The full CDR3 sequence reads CASSLEGGQKNIQYF.

As regards this clone: The read terminates 3 residues before the CDR3 end, so the remaining end is supplied by the germline J gene. The J gene is TRBJ1-2, the V gene TRBV28; the D gene is possibly TRBD1 (5 bases). CDR1 and CDR2 from the germline V gene are MDHEN and SYDVKM. The CDR3 is 14 amino acids. V was pared by 10 bases and J by 0 bases, with 15 bases between. The part of the CDR3 DNA that was read is TGTGCCACTAAGGCGGGGGGGACTAACTATGGC. It codes for CATKAGGTNYG. The whole CDR3 protein is CATKAGGTNYGYTF.

A word on this clone: The read halts 3 residues ahead of the CDR3 end, with the missing end drawn from the germline J gene. J is TRBJ2-2 and V is TRBV19; D possibly corresponds to TRBD1 (6 bases). Per the germline V gene, CDR1 is LNHDA and CDR2 is SQIVND (reference sequence). Trimming shortened V by 5 bases and J by 5 bases, and 15 bases separated the two germline ends. The CDR3 length is 15 residues. CDR3 loop: CASSFIGGLTGELFF. The DNA read from the CDR3 is TGTGCCAGTAGTTTTATAGGGGGATTGACCGGGGAG.

In regard to this clone: The read finishes 3 residues shy of the CDR3 end, and the germline J gene is used to complete it. The sample holds other DNA sequences that translate to the same CDR3. The rearrangement joins TRBV7-9 to TRBJ1-5; D is possibly TRBD1 (5 bases). The length of the CDR3 is 14 residues. The germline CDR1 and CDR2 sequences are SEHNR and FQNEAQ (reference sequence). V shed 5 bases and J shed 6 bases, with 14 bases lying between them. The DNA read from the CDR3 is TGTGCCAGCAGCCCCGGGGGGGGAGGTCAGCCC. Translation: CASSPGGGGQP. The whole CDR3 region reads CASSPGGGGQPQHF.

On this clone: From the germline J gene comes the end of the CDR3, since the read stops 3 residues before it. The V gene is TRBV7-9, the J gene TRBJ1-1; D not resolved. V was cut by 5 bases and J by 4 bases, with 11 bases left in between. CDR3 length: 13 residues. CDR1 SEHNR and CDR2 FQNEAQ come from the germline V gene (reference sequence). The CDR3 bases that were read are TGTGCCAGCAGCCACGTGACTCTCACTGAA. Residues: CASSHVTLTE. The CDR3, in full, reads CASSHVTLTEAFF.

With regard to this clone: Germline and junction disagree at one end, which may indicate a read error. The read comes to an end 3 residues before the CDR3 does, leaving the germline J gene to fill in the end. Other DNA sequences of this sample code for an identical CDR3. The V and J genes are TRBV11-2 and TRBJ1-3; D gene unclear. The germline V gene encodes CDR1 SGHAT and CDR2 FQNNGV. This CDR3 is 13 amino acids long. The covered CDR3 bases are TGTGCCAGCAGCTTAGTTGTTACAGACACT. It codes for CASSLVVTDT. The whole CDR3 region reads CASSLVVTDTIYF.

About this clone itself: Read coverage stops 3 residues before the CDR3 terminus; the germline J gene supplies the remainder. The rearrangement links TRBV7-2 to TRBJ2-1; D is ambiguous. Germline V lookup: CDR1 SGHTA, CDR2 FQGNSA. Trimming pared 5 bases from V and 7 bases from J, leaving 12 bases between. The CDR3 contains 13 residues. CDR3 region: CASSPRQWNEQFF. CDR3 bases read: TGTGCCAGCAGCCCCCGACAATGGAATGAG.

This chain's CDR3 is CAWSPKDRGPFNEQFF. The sequenced part of the CDR3 DNA is TGTGCCTGGAGTCCCAAGGACAGGGGCCCCTTCAATGAG. J is TRBJ2-1 and V is TRBV30; 9 bases match TRBD1. The read ends 3 residues early relative to the CDR3; the germline J gene fills the gap. In germline, CDR1 is GTSNPN, CDR2 SVGIG (reference sequence). V lost 2 bases and J lost 6; bases outside the gene matches: 11. The CDR3 is 16 amino acids.

Concerning this clone itself: The CDR3 end falls 3 residues outside the read, so it is completed with the germline J gene. The rearrangement links TRBV30 to TRBJ2-1; D may be TRBD1 (6 bases). Trimming took off 7 bases at V and 2 bases at J, with 9 bases between the two ends. Germline V gene data show CDR1 as GTSNPN and CDR2 as SVGIG (reference sequence). The CDR3 extends over 12 amino acids. CDR3 bases read: TGTGCCTCCAGGGGTCCCTACAATGAG. Translating gives CASRGPYNE. The CDR3 as a whole reads CASRGPYNEQFF.

As for this clone: The missing CDR3 end, 3 residues past where the read stops, is filled in from the germline J gene. The rearrangement joins TRBV20-1 to TRBJ2-1; possibly TRBD1 for D (5 bases). The CDR3 covers 13 residues. V was trimmed by 3 bases and J by 3 bases, leaving 9 bases between them. Germline V gene lookup returns CDR1 DFQATT and CDR2 SNEGSKA (reference sequence). The part of the CDR3 DNA that was read is TGCAGTGCTAGGGGTAGGGGCTACAATGAG. Encoded protein: CSARGRGYNE. The complete CDR3 reads CSARGRGYNEQFF.

On this clone: The read ends 3 residues shy of where the CDR3 ends; the end is completed using the germline J gene. V and J are TRBV7-9 and TRBJ1-1; a weak D match, TRBD1 (5 bases). CDR3 length: 14 amino acids. The V end lost 3 bases, the J end lost 1 base, and 9 bases lay between the germline ends. The germline CDR1 and CDR2 sequences are SEHNR and FQNEAQ (reference sequence). The covered CDR3 bases are TGTGCCAGCAGCTTTAAGCAGGGGAACACTGAA. Translated, it gives CASSFKQGNTE. The full CDR3 protein reads CASSFKQGNTEAFF.

Of note for this clone: The CDR3 end is not reached by the read, which stops 3 residues before it; the germline J gene fills it in. The chain couples TRBV2 to TRBJ2-1; tentative D call: TRBD2 (5 bases). Germline CDR1 is SNHLY and CDR2 is FYNNEI. V was clipped by 7 bases and J by 4 bases, with 8 bases between them. The CDR3 runs to 12 residues. The CDR3 region is CASTGEYNEQFF. The part of the CDR3 DNA that was read is TGTGCCAGCACCGGGGAATACAATGAG.

Concerning this clone: The sequenced fragment ends 3 residues before the CDR3 boundary, so the rest is inferred from the germline J gene. The chain joins TRBV19 to TRBJ2-1; the match to TRBD1 covers 8 bases. After removal of 4 bases from V and 1 base from J, the junction contained 3 bases not matched to a gene. Germline V gives CDR1 LNHDA, CDR2 SQIVND (reference sequence). This CDR3 contains 15 residues. The CDR3 bases that were read are TGTGCCAGTAGTACCGGACAGGGTTCCTACAATGAG. It codes for CASSTGQGSYNE. The complete CDR3 protein is CASSTGQGSYNEQFF.

Incomplete CDR3 DNA: TGCAGTGCCCCACTGACAGGGGGCGAGAATTCACCG. It encodes CSAPLTGGENSP. The whole CDR3 region reads CSAPLTGGENSPLFF. V gene TRBV20-1 combines with J gene TRBJ2-2; 10 bases line up with TRBD1. The CDR3 extends 3 residues past the end of the read, so its final part is completed from the germline J gene. Germline assignment: CDR1 DFQATT and CDR2 SNEGSKA (reference sequence). The CDR3 length is 15 residues.

A note on this clone: The read terminates 3 residues ahead of where the CDR3 ends, so the germline J gene completes it. V gene TRBV11-2 combines with J gene TRBJ2-5, with TRBD2 as a possible D gene (5 bases). The V and J ends lost 2 bases and 4 bases respectively, with 5 bases between them. Germline loops: CDR1 SGHAT, CDR2 FQNNGV. The CDR3 covers 12 residues. The CDR3 bases that were read are TGTGCCAGCAGCTTAAGCGGAGAGACC. Translating it yields CASSLSGET. The full CDR3 protein is CASSLSGETQYF. Complete variable domain (other parts from reference TRBV11-2 and TRBJ2-5): EAGVAQSPRYKIIEKRQSVAFWCNPISGHATLYWYQQILGQGPKLLIQFQNNGVVDDSQLPKDRFSAERLKGVDSTLKIQPAKLEDSAVYLCASSLSGETQYFGPGTRLLVL.

Comment on this clone: The observed sequence ends 3 residues before the CDR3 terminus, with the missing tail filled in from the germline J gene. This chain links TRBV5-6 with TRBJ2-1, with D possibly TRBD1 on 5 matching bases. Germline V gene data show CDR1 as SGHDT and CDR2 as YYEEEE. The CDR3 is 15 amino acids. The V end lost 1 base, the J end lost 4 bases, and 12 bases lay between the germline ends. Incomplete CDR3 DNA: TGTGCCAGCAGCTTGACAGGCAGATATTACAATGAG. Translation gives CASSLTGRYYNE. In full, the CDR3 is CASSLTGRYYNEQFF.

Turning to this clone: The read stops 3 residues short of the end of the CDR3; the missing end is completed from the germline J gene. The genes are TRBV11-2 and TRBJ2-3; tentative D call: TRBD2 (5 bases). The V end lost 7 bases, the J end lost 1 base, and 15 bases lay between the germline ends. The CDR3 covers 15 residues. Germline values: CDR1 SGHAT, CDR2 FQNNGV. Incomplete CDR3 DNA: TGTGCCAGCATGGGAATCTTCGGGGGCACAGATACG. It encodes CASMGIFGGTDT. The full-length CDR3 reads as CASMGIFGGTDTQYF.

Details on this clone: The CDR3 end falls 3 residues outside the read, so it is completed with the germline J gene. This chain joins TRBV13 and TRBJ2-1; D is uncertain. This CDR3 contains 13 residues. V was clipped by 8 bases and J by 1 base, with 9 bases between them. CDR1 is PRHDT and CDR2 is FYEKMQ in the germline V gene (reference sequence). The DNA read from the CDR3 is TGTGCCAGCTCTCTAAGATCCTACAATGAG. This translates into CASSLRSYNE. The full CDR3 sequence reads CASSLRSYNEQFF.

In regard to this clone: From the germline J gene comes the end of the CDR3, since the read stops 3 residues before it. The V call is TRBV4-2, the J call TRBJ2-7; D perhaps matches TRBD2 (6 bases). Germline lookup yields CDR1 LGHNA and CDR2 YNFKEQ. The length of the CDR3 is 15 residues. Deletions cut 1 base from V and 1 base from J, with 11 bases between. CDR3 DNA, as far as it was read: TGTGCCAGCAGCCAAGTCCGGGACTCTTCCTACGAG. It codes for CASSQVRDSSYE. The entire CDR3 protein is CASSQVRDSSYEQYF.

For this clone: The observed sequence ends 3 residues before the CDR3 terminus, with the missing tail filled in from the germline J gene. This rearrangement joins TRBV11-1 to TRBJ1-1; D is perhaps TRBD1 (5 bases). Trimming took 3 bases from V and 5 from J, leaving 7 bases between them. This CDR3 comprises 12 residues. CDR1 is SGHAT, CDR2 FQDESV, per germline (reference sequence). This chain's CDR3 is CASSFGGTEAFF. The part of the CDR3 DNA that was read is TGTGCCAGCAGCTTTGGGGGGACTGAA.

Worth noting for this clone: The CDR3 is cut off 3 residues early in the read; its end comes from the germline J gene. The rearrangement links TRBV7-6 to TRBJ2-1; tentative D call: TRBD2 (7 bases). Germline V gives CDR1 SGHVS, CDR2 FNYEAQ. Trimming stripped 5 bases from V and 4 bases from J, with 12 bases between. This CDR3 region has 14 residues. The CDR3: CASSVGGAYNEQFF. The covered CDR3 bases are TGTGCCAGCAGCGTTGGGGGGGCTTACAATGAG.